The next 17 T cell receptor beta chains were all read from a single sample in a study of CD8+ T cells in alopecia areata. Extracted from the samples, RNA was reverse transcribed into cDNA to serve as the sequencing template. Sequenced by immunoSEQ multiplex PCR; TCRdb stores in-frame clones only, minus some. The sample shows 95,000 to 100,000 clones, more than 55% of them seen only once. The treatment is: oral pan-JAK inhibitor, 5-10 mg twice daily. This specimen was CD8+ T cells sorted from blood, taken at week 4, from a patient treated with tofacitinib. Receptors originate from a human donor with alopecia areata.

This clone was detected a few times. V usage is TRBV4-1 and J usage is TRBJ2-3; no clear D. This CDR3 is 17 amino acids long. The germline V gene has CDR1 MGHRA and CDR2 YSYEKL. Between the trimmed V and J ends, which lost 0 bases and 0 bases, there was a span of 13 bases. The CDR3 loop is CASSQEPSWGSTDTQYF. CDR3 in DNA: TGCGCCAGCAGCCAAGAACCCTCCTGGGGTAGCACAGATACGCAGTATTTT.

The chain uses TRBV5-6 and TRBJ1-1; D remains ambiguous. Germline CDR1 reads SGHDT; CDR2 reads YYEEEE. Deletions cut 4 bases from V and 8 bases from J, with 15 bases between. This CDR3 comprises 13 residues. Here the CDR3 DNA reads TGTGCCAGCAGCCCAGCTTGGCTGGGAGAAGCTTTCTTT. Its translation is CASSPAWLGEAFF.

The chain employs TRBV5-6 and TRBJ2-3; tentatively, D is TRBD1 or TRBD2 (5 bases each). The germline CDR1 and CDR2 sequences are SGHDT and YYEEEE. The CDR3 length is 15 residues. Trimming cost V 2 bases and J 0 bases, with 10 bases left between them. CDR3 sequence (DNA): TGTGCCAGCAGCTTCGGGACGGGGAGCACAGATACGCAGTATTTT. Translated: CASSFGTGSTDTQYF.

The count of this clone is one. CDR3 loop: CAWSVGGASEQYF. The CDR3 bases are TGTGCCTGGAGTGTAGGCGGTGCGAGCGAGCAGTACTTC. The chain recombines TRBV30 with TRBJ2-7; D gene unclear. The V gene's germline CDR1 is GTSNPN and CDR2 SVGIG (reference sequence). The CDR3 is made up of 13 amino acids. V gave up 0 bases and J gave up 6 bases, with 12 bases separating them. The entire variable domain, with the rest obtained from reference TRBV30 and TRBJ2-7, is as follows: SQTIHQWPATLVQPVGSPLSLECTVEGTSNPNLYWYRQAAGRGLQLLFYSVGIGQISSEVPQNLSASRPQDRQFILSSKKLLLSDSGFYLCAWSVGGASEQYFGPGTRLTVT.

This clone came up once. V is TRBV5-1 and J is TRBJ2-5; no clear D. V was trimmed by 4 bases and J by 2 bases, leaving 12 bases between them. Germline loops: CDR1 SGHRS, CDR2 YFSETQ. This CDR3 contains 14 residues. The CDR3 nucleotides are TGCGCCAGCAGCCAAGCCGGACCACAAGAGACCCAGTACTTC. This gives the protein CASSQAGPQETQYF.

The chain employs TRBV25-1 and TRBJ2-5; unclear D gene. V lost 3 bases to trimming and J lost 1 base, with 3 bases between them. Germline V gene lookup returns CDR1 MGHDK and CDR2 SYGVNS. This CDR3 is built from 12 residues. CDR3 DNA sequence: TGTGCCAGCAGTGATCCCCAAGAGACCCAGTACTTC. The encoded protein is CASSDPQETQYF.

This clone has a handful of counts. This CDR3 is CASSLSRRYNEQFF. CDR3 in DNA: TGTGCCAGCAGTTTATCTCGCCGCTACAATGAGCAGTTCTTC. The gene calls are TRBV27 and TRBJ2-1; D is ambiguous. V was pared by 0 bases and J by 3 bases, with 6 bases between. CDR1 is MNHEY and CDR2 is SMNVEV in the germline V gene (reference sequence). The CDR3 is made up of 14 amino acids.

Turning to this clone: Different DNA sequences within this sample yield the same CDR3. The chain recombines TRBV29-1 with TRBJ2-3, with D tentatively TRBD1 (5 bases). CDR3 size: 13 residues. The V gene's germline CDR1 is SQVTM and CDR2 ANQGSEA. With 2 bases removed from V and 0 bases from J, the gap between germline ends came to 6 bases. Here the CDR3 DNA reads TGCAGCGTTGAATGGGGCAGCACAGATACGCAGTATTTT. Its translation is CSVEWGSTDTQYF.

This clone was observed a single time. CDR3 loop: CASSPSLLLGGLLDYEQYF. CDR3 bases: TGTGCCAGCAGTCCCTCTTTACTTTTGGGGGGCCTATTGGACTACGAGCAGTACTTC. V gene TRBV27 combines with J gene TRBJ2-7; D possibly matches TRBD1 or TRBD2 (6 bases each). Germline V gene lookup returns CDR1 MNHEY and CDR2 SMNVEV (reference sequence). The CDR3 runs to 19 residues. V lost 5 bases, J lost 3 bases, and 29 bases lay in between.

The V call is TRBV7-2, the J call TRBJ2-5, with a tentative D call TRBD2 (6 bases). This CDR3 is built from 16 residues. V lost 2 bases to trimming and J lost 5 bases, with 18 bases between them. CDR1 and CDR2 (germline): SGHTA, FQGNSA. CDR3 nucleotides: TGTGCCAGCAGCTTATCGGCGGGGACCATTGGGGAGACCCAGTACTTC. Its protein product is CASSLSAGTIGETQYF.

The V gene is TRBV19, the J gene TRBJ1-1, with 10 positions matching TRBD1. J lost 10 bases, V lost 6 bases, and 8 bases had no gene match. The CDR3 is 13 amino acids. The germline gives CDR1 LNHDA, CDR2 SQIVND (reference sequence). The DNA for the CDR3 is TGTGCCAGTAGGGAGACAGGGGGCGAAGGAGCTTTCTTT. Amino acids: CASRETGGEGAFF.

This clone was seen a few times. This sequence joins TRBV27 and TRBJ1-2; possible D gene TRBD1, 5 bases. This CDR3 region has 12 residues. The germline V and J ends were trimmed by 9 bases and 8 bases, with 16 bases remaining between them. The germline V gene has CDR1 MNHEY and CDR2 SMNVEV (reference sequence). CDR3 in DNA: TGTGCCAGTCAAGCCGGGCGGGGCGGCTACACCTTC. Residues: CASQAGRGGYTF.

The V call is TRBV7-6, the J call TRBJ1-2; weak D call: TRBD1 (6 bases). Trimming removed 5 bases at V and 7 bases at J, with 20 bases between. This CDR3 contains 15 residues. Germline CDR1 is SGHVS and CDR2 is FNYEAQ. The CDR3 loop is CASSTYGQRLGGYTF. In nucleotides, the CDR3 is TGTGCCAGCAGCACATACGGACAGAGGCTCGGTGGCTACACCTTC.

The chain couples TRBV27 to TRBJ2-2; tentative D call: TRBD2 (6 bases). Per germline, CDR1 MNHEY and CDR2 SMNVEV (reference sequence). The V end was cut by 0 bases, the J end by 6 bases, with 14 bases between. The CDR3 covers 16 residues. The CDR3 sequence is CASSLSVGGSAGELFF. The CDR3 DNA is TGTGCCAGCAGTTTATCAGTGGGGGGTTCCGCCGGGGAGCTGTTTTTT.

J is TRBJ2-2 and V is TRBV7-9, with a tentative D call TRBD2 (6 bases). Trimming left V 5 bases short and J 11 bases short, with 15 bases between. This CDR3 contains 13 residues. The V gene's germline CDR1 is SEHNR and CDR2 FQNEAQ (reference sequence). The DNA of the CDR3 is TGTGCCAGCAGCCTAAATTCCGGGACTGAGCTGTTTTTT. Its translation is CASSLNSGTELFF.

The V call is TRBV6-5, the J call TRBJ1-1, with 8 bases identical to TRBD1. This CDR3 has 12 residues. After removal of 8 bases from V and 7 bases from J, the junction contained 6 bases not matched to a gene. CDR1 and CDR2 from the germline V gene are MNHEY and SVGAGI. CDR3 nucleotides: TGTGCCAGCTTTCGGGGACAGGATGAAGCTTTCTTT. Protein product: CASFRGQDEAFF.

V is TRBV6-5 and J is TRBJ2-3; D unclear. The germline V gene has CDR1 MNHEY and CDR2 SVGAGI. Between the trimmed V and J ends, which lost 0 bases and 6 bases, there was a span of 13 bases. The CDR3 sequence is 15 residues long. This CDR3 is CASSYSNPGPDTQYF. The CDR3 DNA sequence: TGTGCCAGCAGTTACTCGAATCCCGGACCCGATACGCAGTATTTT.